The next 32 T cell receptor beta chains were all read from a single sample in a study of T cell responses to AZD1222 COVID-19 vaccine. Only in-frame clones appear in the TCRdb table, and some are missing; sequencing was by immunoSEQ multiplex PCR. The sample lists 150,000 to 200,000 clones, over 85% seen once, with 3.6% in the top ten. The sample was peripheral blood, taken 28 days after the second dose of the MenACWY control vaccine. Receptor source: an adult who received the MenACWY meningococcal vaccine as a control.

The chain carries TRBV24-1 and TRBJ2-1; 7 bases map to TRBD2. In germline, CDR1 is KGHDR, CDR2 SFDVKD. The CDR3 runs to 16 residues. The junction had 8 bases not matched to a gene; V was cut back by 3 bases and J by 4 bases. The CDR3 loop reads CATSDIGSSGYNEQFF. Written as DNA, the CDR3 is TGTGCCACCAGTGATATCGGGTCTAGCGGATACAATGAGCAGTTCTTC.

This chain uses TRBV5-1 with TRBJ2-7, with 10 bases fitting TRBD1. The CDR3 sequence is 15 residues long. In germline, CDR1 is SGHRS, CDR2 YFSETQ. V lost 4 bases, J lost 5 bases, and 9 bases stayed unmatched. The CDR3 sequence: CASSGLGTGVDEQYF. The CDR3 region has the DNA TGCGCCAGCAGCGGACTAGGGACAGGGGTTGACGAGCAGTACTTC.

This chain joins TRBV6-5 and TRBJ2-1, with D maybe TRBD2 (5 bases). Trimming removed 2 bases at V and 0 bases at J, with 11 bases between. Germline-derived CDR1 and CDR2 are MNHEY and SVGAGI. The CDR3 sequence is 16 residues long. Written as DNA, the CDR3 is TGTGCCAGCAGTTACAGGTCGGGAAGCTCCTACAATGAGCAGTTCTTC. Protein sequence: CASSYRSGSSYNEQFF.

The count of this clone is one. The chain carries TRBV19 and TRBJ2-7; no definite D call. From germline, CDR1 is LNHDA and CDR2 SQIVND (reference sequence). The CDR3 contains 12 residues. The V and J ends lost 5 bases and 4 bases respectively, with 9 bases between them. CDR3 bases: TGTGCCAGTAGTCTGCGCGGATACGAGCAGTACTTC. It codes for CASSLRGYEQYF.

CDR3 in amino acids: CASSGQGEGTDTQYF. The CDR3 DNA is TGTGCCAGCTCAGGACAGGGCGAGGGCACAGATACGCAGTATTTT. The V and J genes are TRBV18 and TRBJ2-3, with 8 nucleotides matching TRBD1. The germline V gene has CDR1 KGHSH and CDR2 LQKENI. Trimming took 5 bases from V and 1 from J; bases not matched to a gene: 5. The CDR3 extends over 15 amino acids.

This CDR3 reads CASSPSGRFAGEQFF. The DNA for the CDR3 is TGTGCCAGCTCCCCTAGCGGACGTTTTGCAGGGGAGCAGTTCTTC. This chain links TRBV28 with TRBJ2-1; 7 bases are a match to TRBD2. This CDR3 is 15 amino acids long. CDR1 and CDR2 (germline): MDHEN, SYDVKM. The V segment lost 8 bases and the J segment 10 bases; nucleotides outside the gene matches: 17.

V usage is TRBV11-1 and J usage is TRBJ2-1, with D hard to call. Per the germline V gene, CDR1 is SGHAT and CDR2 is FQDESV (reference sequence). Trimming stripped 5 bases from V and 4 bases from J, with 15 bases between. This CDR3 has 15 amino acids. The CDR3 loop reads CASSPRGPGYNEQFF. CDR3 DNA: TGTGCCAGCAGCCCGCGAGGCCCCGGGTACAATGAGCAGTTCTTC. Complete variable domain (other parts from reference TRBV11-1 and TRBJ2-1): EAEVAQSPRYKITEKSQAVAFWCDPISGHATLYWYRQILGQGPELLVQFQDESVVDDSQLPKDRFSAERLKGVDSTLKIQPAELGDSAMYLCASSPRGPGYNEQFFGPGTRLTVL.

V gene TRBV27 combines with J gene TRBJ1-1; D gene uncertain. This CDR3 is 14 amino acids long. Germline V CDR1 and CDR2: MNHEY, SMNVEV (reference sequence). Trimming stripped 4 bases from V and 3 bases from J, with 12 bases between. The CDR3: CASSSAGFDTEAFF. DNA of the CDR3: TGTGCCAGCAGTTCAGCAGGATTCGACACTGAAGCTTTCTTT.

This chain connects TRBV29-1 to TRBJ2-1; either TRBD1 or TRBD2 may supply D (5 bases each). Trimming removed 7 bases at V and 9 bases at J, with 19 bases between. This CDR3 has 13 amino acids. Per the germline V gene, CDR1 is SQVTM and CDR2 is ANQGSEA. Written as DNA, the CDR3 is TGCAGCGCCACGGGACGGATCTGGAGTGAGCAGTTCTTC. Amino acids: CSATGRIWSEQFF.

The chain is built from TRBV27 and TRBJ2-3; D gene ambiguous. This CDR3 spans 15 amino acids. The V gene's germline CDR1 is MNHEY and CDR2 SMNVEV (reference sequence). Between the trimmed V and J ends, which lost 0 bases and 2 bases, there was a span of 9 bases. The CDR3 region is CASSLSPRYTDTQYF. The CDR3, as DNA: TGTGCCAGCAGTTTATCGCCGCGCTACACAGATACGCAGTATTTT.

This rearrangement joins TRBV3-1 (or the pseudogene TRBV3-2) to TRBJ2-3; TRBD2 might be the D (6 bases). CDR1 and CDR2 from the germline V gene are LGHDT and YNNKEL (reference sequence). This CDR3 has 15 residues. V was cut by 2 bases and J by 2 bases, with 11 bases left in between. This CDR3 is CASSQRGDTTDTQYF. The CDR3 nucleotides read TGTGCCAGCAGCCAACGCGGGGATACCACAGATACGCAGTATTTT.

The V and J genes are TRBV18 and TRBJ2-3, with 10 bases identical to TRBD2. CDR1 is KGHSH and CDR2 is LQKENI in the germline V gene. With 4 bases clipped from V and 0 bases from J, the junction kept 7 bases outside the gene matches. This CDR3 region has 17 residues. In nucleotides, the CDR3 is TGTGCCAGCTCACTAGGACTAGCGGCTATTAGCACAGATACGCAGTATTTT. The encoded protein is CASSLGLAAISTDTQYF.

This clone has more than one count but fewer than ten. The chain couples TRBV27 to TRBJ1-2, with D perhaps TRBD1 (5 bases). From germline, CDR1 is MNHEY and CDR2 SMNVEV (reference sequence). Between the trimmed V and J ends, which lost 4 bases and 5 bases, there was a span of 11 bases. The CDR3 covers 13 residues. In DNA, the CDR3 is TGTGCCAGCAGTTCTCTCAGGGATTATGGCTACACCTTC. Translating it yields CASSSLRDYGYTF.

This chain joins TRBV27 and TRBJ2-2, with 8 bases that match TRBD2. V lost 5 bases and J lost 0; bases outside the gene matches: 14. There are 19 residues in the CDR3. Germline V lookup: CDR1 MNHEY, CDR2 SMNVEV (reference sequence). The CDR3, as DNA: TGTGCCAGCAGTGGGGGGTTGGGGGTAGCGGGATCGAACACCGGGGAGCTGTTTTTT. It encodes CASSGGLGVAGSNTGELFF.

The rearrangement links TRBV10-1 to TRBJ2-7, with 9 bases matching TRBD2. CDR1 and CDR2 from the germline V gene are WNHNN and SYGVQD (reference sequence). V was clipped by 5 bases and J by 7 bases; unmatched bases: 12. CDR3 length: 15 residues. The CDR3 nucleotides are TGCGCCAGCAGTAGTAGCGGGAGTCTTCTGAGTGAGCAGTACTTC. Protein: CASSSSGSLLSEQYF.

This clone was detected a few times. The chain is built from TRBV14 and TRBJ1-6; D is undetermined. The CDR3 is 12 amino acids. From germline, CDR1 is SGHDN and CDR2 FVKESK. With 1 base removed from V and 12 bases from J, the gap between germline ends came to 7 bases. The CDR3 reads CASSQAGLPLHF. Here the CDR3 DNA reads TGTGCCAGCAGCCAAGCCGGGTTACCCCTCCACTTT.

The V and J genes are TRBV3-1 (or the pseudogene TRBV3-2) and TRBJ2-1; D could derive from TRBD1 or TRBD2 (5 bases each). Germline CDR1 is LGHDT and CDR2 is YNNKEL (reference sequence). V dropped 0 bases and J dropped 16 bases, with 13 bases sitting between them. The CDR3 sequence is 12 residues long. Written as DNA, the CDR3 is TGTGCCAGCAGCCAAGATTGGGGACGTGCCTTCTTC. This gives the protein CASSQDWGRAFF.

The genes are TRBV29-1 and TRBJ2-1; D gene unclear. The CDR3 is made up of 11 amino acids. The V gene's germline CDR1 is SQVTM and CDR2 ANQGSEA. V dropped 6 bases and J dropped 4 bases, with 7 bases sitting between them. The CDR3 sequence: CSVTGYNEQFF. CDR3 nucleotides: TGCAGCGTCACCGGGTACAATGAGCAGTTCTTC.

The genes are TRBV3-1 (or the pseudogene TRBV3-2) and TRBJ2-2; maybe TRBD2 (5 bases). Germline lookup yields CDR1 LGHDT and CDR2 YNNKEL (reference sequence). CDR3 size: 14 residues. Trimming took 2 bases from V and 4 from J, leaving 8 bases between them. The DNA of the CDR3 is TGTGCCAGCAGCCAACTAGCTGTCACCGGGGAGCTGTTTTTT. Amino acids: CASSQLAVTGELFF.

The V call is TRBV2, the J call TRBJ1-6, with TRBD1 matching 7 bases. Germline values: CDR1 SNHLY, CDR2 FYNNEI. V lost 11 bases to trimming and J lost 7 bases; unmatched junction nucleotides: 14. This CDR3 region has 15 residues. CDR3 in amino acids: CADAELGQPNSPLHF. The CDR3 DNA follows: TGTGCCGACGCCGAGTTGGGACAGCCGAATTCACCCCTCCACTTT.

The CDR3 reads CAWSSPGREKGEQFF. The CDR3 DNA reads as TGTGCCTGGAGCTCCCCTGGGCGGGAGAAGGGTGAGCAGTTCTTC. The chain combines TRBV30 with TRBJ2-1, with 7 bases that match TRBD2. J lost 9 bases, V lost 3 bases, and 14 bases had no gene match. Germline loops: CDR1 GTSNPN, CDR2 SVGIG (reference sequence). The CDR3 has 15 residues.

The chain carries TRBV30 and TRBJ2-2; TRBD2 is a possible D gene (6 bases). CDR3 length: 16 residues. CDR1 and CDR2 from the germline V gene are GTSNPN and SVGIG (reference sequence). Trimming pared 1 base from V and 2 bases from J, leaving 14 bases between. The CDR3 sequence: CAWSEARRGNTGELFF. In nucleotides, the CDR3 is TGTGCCTGGAGTGAGGCTAGGCGGGGAAACACCGGGGAGCTGTTTTTT.

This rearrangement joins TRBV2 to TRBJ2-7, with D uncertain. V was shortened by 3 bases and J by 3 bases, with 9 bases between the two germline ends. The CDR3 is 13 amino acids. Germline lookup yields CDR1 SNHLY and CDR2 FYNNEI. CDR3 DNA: TGTGCCAGCAGTGATGGACGGGTCTACGAGCAGTACTTC. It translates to CASSDGRVYEQYF.

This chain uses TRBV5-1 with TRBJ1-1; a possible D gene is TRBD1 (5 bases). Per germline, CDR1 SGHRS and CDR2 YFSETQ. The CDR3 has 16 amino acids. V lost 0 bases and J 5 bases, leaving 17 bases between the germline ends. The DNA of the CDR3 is TGCGCCAGCAGCTTGGTTGTTTCCCCGGGGGTAACTGAAGCTTTCTTT. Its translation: CASSLVVSPGVTEAFF.

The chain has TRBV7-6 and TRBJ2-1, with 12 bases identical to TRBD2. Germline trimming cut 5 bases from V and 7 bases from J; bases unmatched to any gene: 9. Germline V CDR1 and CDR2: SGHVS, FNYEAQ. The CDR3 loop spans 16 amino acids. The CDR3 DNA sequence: TGTGCCAGCAGCACCCGACTAGCGGGAGACGGGAATGAGCAGTTCTTC. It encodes CASSTRLAGDGNEQFF. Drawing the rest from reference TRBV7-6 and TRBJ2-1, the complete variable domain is GAGVSQSPRYKVTKRGQDVALRCDPISGHVSLYWYRQALGQGPEFLTYFNYEAQQDKSGLPNDRFSAERPEGSISTLTIQRTEQRDSAMYRCASSTRLAGDGNEQFFGPGTRLTVL.

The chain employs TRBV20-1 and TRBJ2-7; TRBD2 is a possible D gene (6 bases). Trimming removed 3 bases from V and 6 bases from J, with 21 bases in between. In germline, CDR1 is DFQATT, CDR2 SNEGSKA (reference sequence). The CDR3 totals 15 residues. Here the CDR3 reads CSASGRSSVGAEQYF. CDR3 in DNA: TGCAGTGCTAGTGGGAGGTCTAGCGTAGGGGCCGAGCAGTACTTC.

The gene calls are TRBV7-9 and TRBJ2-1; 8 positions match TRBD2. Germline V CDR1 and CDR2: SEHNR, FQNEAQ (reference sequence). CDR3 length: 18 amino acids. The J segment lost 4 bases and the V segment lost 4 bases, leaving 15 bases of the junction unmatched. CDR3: CASSWGSGGGRLYNEQFF. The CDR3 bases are TGTGCCAGCAGCTGGGGGTCAGGTGGCGGGAGGTTGTACAATGAGCAGTTCTTC.

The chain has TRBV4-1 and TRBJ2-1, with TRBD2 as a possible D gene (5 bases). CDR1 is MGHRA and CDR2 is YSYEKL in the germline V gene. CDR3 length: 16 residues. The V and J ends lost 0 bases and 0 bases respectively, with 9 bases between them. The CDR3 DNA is TGCGCCAGCAGCCAAGATCGCGGGCCCTCCTACAATGAGCAGTTCTTC. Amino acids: CASSQDRGPSYNEQFF.

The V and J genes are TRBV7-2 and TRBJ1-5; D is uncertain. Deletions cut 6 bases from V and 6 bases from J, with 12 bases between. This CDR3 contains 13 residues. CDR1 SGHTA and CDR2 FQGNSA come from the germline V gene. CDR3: CASSTPRGQPQHF. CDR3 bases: TGTGCCAGCAGTACACCTCGGGGTCAGCCCCAGCATTTT.

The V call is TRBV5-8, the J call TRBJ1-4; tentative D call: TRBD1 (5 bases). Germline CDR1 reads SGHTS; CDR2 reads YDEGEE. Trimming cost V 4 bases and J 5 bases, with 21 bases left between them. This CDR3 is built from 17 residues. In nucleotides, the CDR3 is TGTGCCAGCAGCCCTCTCCCCTACAGGTCCCCGAATGAAAAACTGTTTTTT. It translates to CASSPLPYRSPNEKLFF.

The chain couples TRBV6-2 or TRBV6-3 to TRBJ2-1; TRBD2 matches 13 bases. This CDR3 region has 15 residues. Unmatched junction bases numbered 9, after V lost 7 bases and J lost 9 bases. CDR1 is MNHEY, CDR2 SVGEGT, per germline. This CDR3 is CASTPGLAGAAEQFF. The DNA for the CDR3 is TGTGCCAGCACCCCAGGACTAGCGGGAGCCGCTGAGCAGTTCTTC.

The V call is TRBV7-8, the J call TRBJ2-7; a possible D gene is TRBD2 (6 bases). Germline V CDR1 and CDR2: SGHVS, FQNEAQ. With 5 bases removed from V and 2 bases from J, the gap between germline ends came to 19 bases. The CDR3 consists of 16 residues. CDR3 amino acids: CASSPRRVGGTYEQYF. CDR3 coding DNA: TGTGCCAGCAGCCCTAGAAGGGTGGGAGGAACCTACGAGCAGTACTTC. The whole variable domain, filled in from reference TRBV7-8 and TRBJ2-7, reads GAGVSQSPRYKVAKRGQDVALRCDPISGHVSLFWYQQALGQGPEFLTYFQNEAQLDKSGLPSDRFFAERPEGSVSTLKIQRTQQEDSAVYLCASSPRRVGGTYEQYFGPGTRLTVT.